Below are 18 T cell receptor beta chains sequenced from a single sample in a study of T cells in Graves' hyperthyroidism and ophthalmopathy. Amplification targeted TCR beta CDR3 regions from RNA transcripts. RT-PCR in the first round (using the HTBI primer set) targeted the TCR CDR3. TCRdb passed the multiplex PCR reads through MiXCR, listing each CDR3 protein once. The data contain hundreds of thousands of distinct CDR3 sequences, about 15% of them seen just once; the ten biggest clones take up around 4.5%. The sequenced sample was blood. These receptors were collected from a woman aged 40 to 55 with Graves' ophthalmopathy.

This clonotype was counted only a few times. The chain links TRBV20-1 to TRBJ2-3, with TRBD2 matching over 11 bases. Germline V gene data show CDR1 as DFQATT and CDR2 as SNEGSKA (reference sequence). The CDR3 extends over 13 amino acids. J lost 3 bases, V lost 5 bases, and 1 base had no gene match. DNA of the CDR3: TGCAGTGCTCGGACTAGCGGGACAGATACGCAGTATTTT. Its protein is CSARTSGTDTQYF.

Many counts were recorded for this clonotype. The CDR3 coding sequence is TGTGCCAGCAGAACCGCACGACAGGGGCCAAACTATGGCTACACCTTC. Translating it yields CASRTARQGPNYGYTF. J is TRBJ1-2 and V is TRBV6-1; TRBD1 aligns across 8 bases. CDR3 length: 16 amino acids. V shed 6 bases, J shed 2 bases, and the junction held 11 bases outside the gene matches. Looked up from germline, CDR1 is MNHNS and CDR2 is SASEGT.

The chain joins TRBV15 to TRBJ2-5; D is perhaps TRBD2 (5 bases). The V end lost 11 bases, the J end lost 5 bases, and 15 bases lay between the germline ends. CDR1 and CDR2 from the germline V gene are LNHNV and YYDKDF (reference sequence). CDR3 length equals 12 residues. The CDR3 sequence: CAGRVTGETQYF. DNA of the CDR3: TGTGCCGGCCGGGTCACGGGGGAGACCCAGTACTTC.

This clonotype was seen at least ten times. The V and J genes are TRBV24-1 and TRBJ1-1; possibly TRBD1 for D (6 bases). Germline V lookup: CDR1 KGHDR, CDR2 SFDVKD. The CDR3 runs to 15 residues. Trimming stripped 5 bases from V and 6 bases from J, with 18 bases between. The CDR3 sequence is CATSGPEQGYAEAFF. CDR3 coding DNA: TGTGCCACCAGTGGTCCTGAACAGGGTTACGCTGAAGCTTTCTTT.

This clonotype was counted many times. This chain joins TRBV11-3 and TRBJ2-7; 7 nucleotides match TRBD2. V shed 7 bases, J shed 2 bases, and the junction held 8 bases outside the gene matches. This CDR3 has 14 amino acids. Germline CDR1 reads SGHNT; CDR2 reads YENEEA. CDR3 bases: TGTGCCAGCATGAGGGCTAGCGGTGCCTACGAGCAGTACTTC. Its translation is CASMRASGAYEQYF.

This clonotype has more than one count but fewer than ten. The genes are TRBV7-2 and TRBJ1-2; D is ambiguous. Trimming cost V 1 base and J 2 bases, with 11 bases left between them. The CDR3 runs 15 residues. Germline V gene sequence: CDR1 SGHTA, CDR2 FQGNSA. DNA of the CDR3: TGTGCCAGCAGCTTAGGGTTAATGGGCAACTATGGCTACACCTTC. Protein: CASSLGLMGNYGYTF.

This clonotype was recorded at least ten times. This rearrangement joins TRBV6-1 to TRBJ2-7; D is possibly TRBD2 (5 bases). Germline lookup yields CDR1 MNHNS and CDR2 SASEGT. Trimming cost V 6 bases and J 3 bases, with 15 bases left between them. The CDR3 spans 14 residues. CDR3 residues: CASSSESGYYEQYF. DNA of the CDR3: TGTGCCAGCAGCTCCGAAAGCGGATACTACGAGCAGTACTTC.

This clonotype was observed a handful of times. The chain links TRBV7-8 to TRBJ1-1; TRBD1 might be the D (6 bases). This CDR3 comprises 16 residues. The V end lost 2 bases, the J end lost 0 bases, and 13 bases lay between the germline ends. CDR1 is SGHVS and CDR2 is FQNEAQ in the germline V gene. CDR3 protein: CASSLTNREVNTEAFF. CDR3 sequence (DNA): TGTGCCAGCAGCTTAACAAACAGGGAAGTGAACACTGAAGCTTTCTTT. Looking up the rest from reference TRBV7-8 and TRBJ1-1 gives the full variable domain: GAGVSQSPRYKVAKRGQDVALRCDPISGHVSLFWYQQALGQGPEFLTYFQNEAQLDKSGLPSDRFFAERPEGSVSTLKIQRTQQEDSAVYLCASSLTNREVNTEAFFGQGTRLTVV.

At least ten counts were recorded for this clonotype. V gene TRBV6-1 combines with J gene TRBJ2-2; maybe TRBD1 (5 bases). The CDR3 has 15 amino acids. The germline V gene has CDR1 MNHNS and CDR2 SASEGT. Between the trimmed V and J ends, which lost 4 bases and 4 bases, there was a span of 13 bases. CDR3 sequence reads: CASSGATRGTGELFF. The CDR3 region has the DNA TGTGCCAGCAGTGGAGCAACAAGGGGCACCGGGGAGCTGTTTTTT.

The V call is TRBV12-3 or TRBV12-4, the J call TRBJ2-7; 13 bases agree with TRBD2. This CDR3 spans 15 amino acids. The V segment lost 4 bases and the J segment 6 bases; nucleotides outside the gene matches: 6. This chain's CDR3 is CASSSPTSGRVEQYF. CDR3 DNA sequence: TGTGCCAGCAGTTCCCCTACTAGCGGGAGGGTCGAGCAGTACTTC.

This clonotype appeared many times. The chain is built from TRBV29-1 and TRBJ1-5; D not resolved. The V gene lost 5 bases and the J gene lost 1 base, with 6 bases spanning the gap. The germline CDR1 and CDR2 sequences are SQVTM and ANQGSEA. The CDR3 has 12 amino acids. CDR3 coding DNA: TGCAGCGTTAGCCTCAGCAATCAGCCCCAGCATTTT. It codes for CSVSLSNQPQHF.

This clonotype occurred many times. The gene calls are TRBV28 and TRBJ1-3; no clear D gene. CDR1 and CDR2 from the germline V gene are MDHEN and SYDVKM. The ends were cut back, 7 bases at V and 4 bases at J, with 8 bases in the middle. The CDR3 has 12 residues. CDR3 sequence reads: CASTKIGNTIYF. CDR3 in DNA: TGTGCCAGCACAAAAATAGGAAACACCATATATTTT.

This clonotype was seen many times. This rearrangement joins TRBV29-1 to TRBJ1-1; no firm D call. This CDR3 comprises 15 residues. The germline V and J ends were trimmed by 3 bases and 2 bases, with 16 bases remaining between them. From germline, CDR1 is SQVTM and CDR2 ANQGSEA. As DNA, the CDR3 is TGCAGCGTTGAGACTCCTGAATTTTTTAACACTGAAGCTTTCTTT. This sequence encodes CSVETPEFFNTEAFF.

This clonotype came up many times. The chain combines TRBV6-1 with TRBJ2-6; D ambiguous. With 7 bases removed from V and 0 bases from J, the gap between germline ends came to 4 bases. The CDR3 spans 13 residues. CDR1 and CDR2 (germline): MNHNS, SASEGT. CDR3: CASTFSGANVLTF. The CDR3 region has the DNA TGTGCCAGCACCTTCTCTGGGGCCAACGTCCTGACTTTC.

This clonotype came up many times. The rearrangement joins TRBV12-3 or TRBV12-4 to TRBJ1-2; TRBD1 agrees at 7 bases. The CDR3 contains 13 residues. Losses at the gene ends were 8 bases for V and 0 bases for J; bases not matched to a gene: 3. CDR3 DNA sequence: TGTGCCAGCTGGGACAGTGCTAACTATGGCTACACCTTC. Protein sequence: CASWDSANYGYTF.

Ten or more counts support this clonotype. J is TRBJ1-2 and V is TRBV6-1, with 7 positions matching TRBD1. CDR3 length: 14 residues. Germline-derived CDR1 and CDR2 are MNHNS and SASEGT. The V segment lost 5 bases and the J segment 4 bases; nucleotides outside the gene matches: 7. This chain's CDR3 is CASSPWTGIYGYTF. In DNA form, the CDR3 reads TGTGCCAGCAGTCCATGGACAGGCATCTATGGCTACACCTTC.

This clonotype was found many times. The V and J genes are TRBV6-2 or TRBV6-3 and TRBJ2-2; TRBD2 agrees at 9 bases. This CDR3 is 16 amino acids long. Germline CDR1 is MNHEY and CDR2 is SVGEGT. V trimming: 0 bases; J trimming: 7 bases; junction bases outside the gene matches: 6. This CDR3 is CASSYSPRGRVGELFF. CDR3 bases: TGTGCCAGCAGTTACTCCCCGCGCGGGAGGGTCGGGGAGCTGTTTTTT.

V gene TRBV3-1 combines with J gene TRBJ2-7, with D hard to call. V lost 3 bases and J lost 3, with 9 bases in between. The CDR3 has 13 amino acids. Per germline, CDR1 LGHDT and CDR2 YNNKEL (reference sequence). The CDR3, as DNA: TGTGCCAGCAGCCAGGGGAACTACTACGAGCAGTACTTC. It is translated as CASSQGNYYEQYF.